A selection of T cell receptor beta chains follows, all from one sample in a study of HIV-infected patients and healthy controls. TCRdb independently ran MiXCR on the 5' RACE reads; one entry per CDR3 protein. The sample includes about 64,000 distinct CDR3 sequences, approximately 21% of them seen just once. Sample: CD4+ T cells from blood. These receptors all stem from a human donor in good health. CDR3s include the opening cysteine and the closing phenylalanine or tryptophan. The D gene is left open where the match is weak. Rows may omit the clone size; those that give it use once, few, many or a size class.

j_call: TRBJ2-7
clone_size: few
d_call: TRBD2
v_call: TRBV6-6
cdr3_nt: TGTGCCAGCAGACTACTAGCGGGGACCTACGAGCAGTACTTC
cdr3_aa: CASRLLAGTYEQYF

j_call: TRBJ1-1
clone_size: NA
d_call: NA
v_call: TRBV20-1
cdr3_nt: TGCAGTGCTAGAGAGGACATGAACACTGAAGCTTTCTTT
cdr3_aa: CSAREDMNTEAFF

j_call: TRBJ2-2
clone_size: few
d_call: TRBD2
v_call: TRBV19
cdr3_nt: TGTGCCAGTAGTATAGAGACGGGACTAGCGGGAGTGAACACCGGGGAGCTGTTTTTT
cdr3_aa: CASSIETGLAGVNTGELFF

j_call: TRBJ2-3
clone_size: many
d_call: TRBD2
v_call: TRBV10-3
cdr3_nt: TGTGCCATCAGCCTCGGGACTAGCGGAAACACAGATACGCAGTATTTT
cdr3_aa: CAISLGTSGNTDTQYF

j_call: TRBJ2-4
clone_size: many
d_call: NA
v_call: TRBV15
cdr3_nt: TGTGCCACCAGCAGCCTCCGGACGTCCAACATTCAGTACTTC
cdr3_aa: CATSSLRTSNIQYF

j_call: TRBJ1-5
clone_size: few
d_call: TRBD1
v_call: TRBV12-3/TRBV12-4
cdr3_nt: TGTGCCAGCAGACGGGACAGAGTTTATAGCAATCAGCCCCAGCATTTT
cdr3_aa: CASRRDRVYSNQPQHF

j_call: TRBJ2-7
clone_size: NA
d_call: NA
v_call: TRBV7-8
cdr3_nt: TGTGCCAGCAGCTTAGGCGTGGGGCGTTCCGAGCAGTACTTC
cdr3_aa: CASSLGVGRSEQYF

j_call: TRBJ2-4
clone_size: many
d_call: TRBD2
v_call: TRBV27
cdr3_nt: TGTGCCAGCAGTTTGGCACTAGCGGGAAAAAACATTCAGTACTTC
cdr3_aa: CASSLALAGKNIQYF

j_call: TRBJ1-2
clone_size: many
d_call: NA
v_call: TRBV3-1
cdr3_nt: TGTGCCAGCAGCGAGAGGACCTATGGCTACACCTTC
cdr3_aa: CASSERTYGYTF

j_call: TRBJ1-4
clone_size: few
d_call: TRBD1
v_call: TRBV5-4
cdr3_nt: TGTGCCAGCAGCTTCAGGGGGCGTGAAAAACTGTTTTTT
cdr3_aa: CASSFRGREKLFF

j_call: TRBJ1-1
clone_size: many
d_call: NA
v_call: TRBV5-1
cdr3_nt: TGCGCCAGCACCCTGGGGGGGTCCGCTTTCTTT
cdr3_aa: CASTLGGSAFF

j_call: TRBJ2-3
clone_size: many
d_call: NA
v_call: TRBV6-6
cdr3_nt: TGTGCCAGCAGTAGCACAGTAACCGGCACAGATACGCAGTATTTT
cdr3_aa: CASSSTVTGTDTQYF

j_call: TRBJ1-1
clone_size: many
d_call: TRBD1
v_call: TRBV5-5
cdr3_nt: TGTGCCAGCACGAGGGACAGGGTAAGGGCTGAAGCTTTCTTT
cdr3_aa: CASTRDRVRAEAFF

j_call: TRBJ1-5
clone_size: once
d_call: NA
v_call: TRBV6-1
cdr3_nt: TGTGCCAGCAGTGAAGCTAGCGGCAGAAGCAATCAGCCCCAGCATTTT
cdr3_aa: CASSEASGRSNQPQHF

j_call: TRBJ1-2
clone_size: few
d_call: NA
v_call: TRBV10-3
cdr3_nt: TGTGCCACGAAGGGTCAAGGGATCTATGGCTACACCTTC
cdr3_aa: CATKGQGIYGYTF

j_call: TRBJ2-1
clone_size: NA
d_call: TRBD1
v_call: TRBV7-9
cdr3_nt: TGTGCCAGCAGCTTCCGGGACAGGGGACCCCGGGTCTCCTACAATGAGCAGTTCTTC
cdr3_aa: CASSFRDRGPRVSYNEQFF

j_call: TRBJ1-1
clone_size: NA
d_call: NA
v_call: TRBV12-5
cdr3_nt: TGTGCTAGTGGCCCTCCGGGACACACTGAAGCTTTCTTT
cdr3_aa: CASGPPGHTEAFF

j_call: TRBJ1-1
clone_size: few
d_call: NA
v_call: TRBV2
cdr3_nt: TGTGCCAGCAGTGTAGGGGGGTACACTGAAGCTTTCTTT
cdr3_aa: CASSVGGYTEAFF

j_call: TRBJ2-4
clone_size: many
d_call: NA
v_call: TRBV5-5
cdr3_nt: TGTGCCAGCAGCAGGGAACACGCCAAAAACATTCAGTACTTC
cdr3_aa: CASSREHAKNIQYF

j_call: TRBJ1-2
clone_size: NA
d_call: NA
v_call: TRBV6-2/TRBV6-3
cdr3_nt: TGTGCCAGCACCCCGGGGAGGCTGTATGGCTACACCTTC
cdr3_aa: CASTPGRLYGYTF

j_call: TRBJ1-2
clone_size: NA
d_call: NA
v_call: TRBV30
cdr3_nt: TGTGCCTGCGAGGGTTCAGGGTTGCATGGCTACACCTTC
cdr3_aa: CACEGSGLHGYTF

j_call: TRBJ2-7
clone_size: few
d_call: NA
v_call: TRBV6-6
cdr3_nt: TGTGCCAGCAGTTCCAGGGGCGAGCAGTACTTC
cdr3_aa: CASSSRGEQYF

j_call: TRBJ2-1
clone_size: few
d_call: NA
v_call: TRBV6-4
cdr3_nt: TGTGCCAGCAGTGACGATCGATACAGCTCCTACAATGAGCAGTTCTTC
cdr3_aa: CASSDDRYSSYNEQFF

j_call: TRBJ1-1
clone_size: many
d_call: NA
v_call: TRBV5-1
cdr3_nt: TGCGCCAGCAGGGAGGGACCCATGAACACTGAAGCTTTCTTT
cdr3_aa: CASREGPMNTEAFF

j_call: TRBJ2-7
clone_size: once
d_call: NA
v_call: TRBV12-5
cdr3_nt: TGTGCTAGTGGTCCCTCCTGGGGAACCTACGAGCAGTACTTC
cdr3_aa: CASGPSWGTYEQYF

j_call: TRBJ1-1
clone_size: few
d_call: NA
v_call: TRBV6-2/TRBV6-3
cdr3_nt: TGTGCCAGCAGCCGACATGGGAACACTGAAGCTTTCTTT
cdr3_aa: CASSRHGNTEAFF

j_call: TRBJ1-2
clone_size: few
d_call: NA
v_call: TRBV2
cdr3_nt: TGTGCCAGCAGTGTGGAATGGGGTCAGGAAGGCTACACCTTC
cdr3_aa: CASSVEWGQEGYTF

j_call: TRBJ1-1
clone_size: NA
d_call: NA
v_call: TRBV6-5
cdr3_nt: TGTGCCAGCAGTTACGTCTCCCTCAGGAACACTGAAGCTTTCTTT
cdr3_aa: CASSYVSLRNTEAFF

j_call: TRBJ1-1
clone_size: NA
d_call: NA
v_call: TRBV19
cdr3_nt: TGTGCCAGTAGTAGATTTGACAGCTACACTGAAGCTTTCTTT
cdr3_aa: CASSRFDSYTEAFF

j_call: TRBJ1-1
clone_size: NA
d_call: NA
v_call: TRBV6-2/TRBV6-3
cdr3_nt: TGTGCCAGCAGTGAGTGGGGGGCACAGATGAACACTGAAGCTTTCTTT
cdr3_aa: CASSEWGAQMNTEAFF

j_call: TRBJ2-7
clone_size: many
d_call: NA
v_call: TRBV7-3
cdr3_nt: TGTGCCAGCAGCTCCCGAGGGAGTACCGAGCAGTACTTC
cdr3_aa: CASSSRGSTEQYF

j_call: TRBJ1-5
clone_size: few
d_call: NA
v_call: TRBV5-1
cdr3_nt: TGCGCCAGCAGCGCAGGCGGAAATCAGCCCCAGCATTTT
cdr3_aa: CASSAGGNQPQHF

j_call: TRBJ1-1
clone_size: NA
d_call: NA
v_call: TRBV20-1
cdr3_nt: TGCAGTGCTAGTATAAGGGGAGGGCTGGGCGCTGAAGCTTTCTTT
cdr3_aa: CSASIRGGLGAEAFF

j_call: TRBJ1-5
clone_size: many
d_call: TRBD1
v_call: TRBV20-1
cdr3_nt: TGCAGTGCTAGAGCGGGGACAGGGCGCAATCAGCCGCAGCATTTT
cdr3_aa: CSARAGTGRNQPQHF

j_call: TRBJ1-2
clone_size: NA
d_call: NA
v_call: TRBV6-5
cdr3_nt: TGTGCCAGCAGTTACTCTACCGGGGGCATCTATGGCTACACCTTC
cdr3_aa: CASSYSTGGIYGYTF

j_call: TRBJ1-3
clone_size: NA
d_call: TRBD1
v_call: TRBV30
cdr3_nt: TGTGCCCGGGGACAGGGCACGGTCTCTGGAAACACCATATATTTT
cdr3_aa: CARGQGTVSGNTIYF

j_call: TRBJ2-1
clone_size: NA
d_call: NA
v_call: TRBV20-1
cdr3_nt: TGCAGTGCTCAAGTCCCGGGACTTCACAATGAGCAGTTCTTC
cdr3_aa: CSAQVPGLHNEQFF

j_call: TRBJ1-6
clone_size: medium-sized
d_call: NA
v_call: TRBV18
cdr3_nt: TGTGCCAGCTCACCCCGAGCGGGGCGCCCGAATAATTCACCCCTCCACTTT
cdr3_aa: CASSPRAGRPNNSPLHF

j_call: TRBJ2-7
clone_size: few
d_call: TRBD1
v_call: TRBV12-3/TRBV12-4
cdr3_nt: TGTGCCAGCAGTTTACAGGGGGCGATGACCGAGCAGTACTTC
cdr3_aa: CASSLQGAMTEQYF

j_call: TRBJ2-7
clone_size: NA
d_call: TRBD2
v_call: TRBV20-1
cdr3_nt: TGCAGTGCGGTAGCGGGGGCCAGCTCCTACGAGCAGTACTTC
cdr3_aa: CSAVAGASSYEQYF

j_call: TRBJ1-6
clone_size: few
d_call: NA
v_call: TRBV5-1
cdr3_nt: TGCGCCAGCAGCTTGGCCGCAGGGGATAATTCACCCCTCCACTTT
cdr3_aa: CASSLAAGDNSPLHF

j_call: TRBJ1-1
clone_size: many
d_call: NA
v_call: TRBV7-3
cdr3_nt: TGTGCCAGCAGCTTAACGGGCGGGAACACTGAAGCTTTCTTT
cdr3_aa: CASSLTGGNTEAFF

j_call: TRBJ2-7
clone_size: few
d_call: NA
v_call: TRBV29-1
cdr3_nt: TGCAGCGTTGGGGACACCTACGAGCAGTACTTC
cdr3_aa: CSVGDTYEQYF

j_call: TRBJ2-7
clone_size: NA
d_call: TRBD1
v_call: TRBV18
cdr3_nt: TGTGCCAGCTCAACGACAGGGGGCGCAGCCCACGAGCAGTACTTC
cdr3_aa: CASSTTGGAAHEQYF

j_call: TRBJ2-1
clone_size: many
d_call: TRBD1
v_call: TRBV7-9
cdr3_nt: TGTGCCAGCAGCTTTTTAACGGGACAGGGGACTGGGGGTCAGTTCTTC
cdr3_aa: CASSFLTGQGTGGQFF

j_call: TRBJ1-6
clone_size: few
d_call: NA
v_call: TRBV7-6
cdr3_nt: TGTGCCAGCAGCCCTCGGCGGACGGATAATTCACCCCTCCACTTT
cdr3_aa: CASSPRRTDNSPLHF

j_call: TRBJ2-3
clone_size: many
d_call: TRBD2
v_call: TRBV20-1
cdr3_nt: TGCAGTGCTAGGACCTTACTAGCGGGAAGGGCAGATACGCAGTATTTT
cdr3_aa: CSARTLLAGRADTQYF

j_call: TRBJ1-2
clone_size: NA
d_call: NA
v_call: TRBV6-5
cdr3_nt: TGTGCCAGCAGTTACTCGCTCGGGGGTAACTATGGCTACACCTTC
cdr3_aa: CASSYSLGGNYGYTF

j_call: TRBJ1-1
clone_size: many
d_call: TRBD1
v_call: TRBV5-1
cdr3_nt: TGCGCCAGCAGCGCGGGACAGATAAACACTGAAGCTTTCTTT
cdr3_aa: CASSAGQINTEAFF

j_call: TRBJ2-4
clone_size: medium-sized
d_call: NA
v_call: TRBV3-1
cdr3_nt: TGTGCCAGCAGCCCTTTTTCAGGCGGGGCAGCCAAAAACATTCAGTACTTC
cdr3_aa: CASSPFSGGAAKNIQYF

j_call: TRBJ2-1
clone_size: few
d_call: TRBD2
v_call: TRBV6-5
cdr3_nt: TGTGCCAGCAGTTACTCGAGGGCTAGCGGGAGGCAAGGTGAGCAGTTCTTC
cdr3_aa: CASSYSRASGRQGEQFF

j_call: TRBJ2-7
clone_size: NA
d_call: TRBD2
v_call: TRBV3-1
cdr3_nt: TGTGCCAGCAGTCTAACTAGCGGGGCCCCCTACGAGCAGTACTTC
cdr3_aa: CASSLTSGAPYEQYF

j_call: TRBJ2-3
clone_size: once
d_call: NA
v_call: TRBV20-1
cdr3_nt: TGCAGTGCTAGAGATCGTATCAGGGGCGAAGATACGCAGTATTTT
cdr3_aa: CSARDRIRGEDTQYF

j_call: TRBJ2-3
clone_size: NA
d_call: TRBD1
v_call: TRBV20-1
cdr3_nt: TGCAGTGCTAGAGATGACCCCACCGCAGACAGGGCACGGTATACGCAGTATTTT
cdr3_aa: CSARDDPTADRARYTQYF

j_call: TRBJ1-2
clone_size: many
d_call: NA
v_call: TRBV29-1
cdr3_nt: TGCAGCGTTGAAAGCCCCTCAGGGACGGCCAATGGCTACACCTTC
cdr3_aa: CSVESPSGTANGYTF

j_call: TRBJ1-2
clone_size: NA
d_call: NA
v_call: TRBV20-1
cdr3_nt: TGCAGTGCTAAACTCGACAGAACCGACTATGGCTACACCTTC
cdr3_aa: CSAKLDRTDYGYTF

j_call: TRBJ2-2
clone_size: NA
d_call: NA
v_call: TRBV5-1
cdr3_nt: TGCGCCAGCAGCCCAGGACTGAGCACCGGGGAGCTGTTTTTT
cdr3_aa: CASSPGLSTGELFF